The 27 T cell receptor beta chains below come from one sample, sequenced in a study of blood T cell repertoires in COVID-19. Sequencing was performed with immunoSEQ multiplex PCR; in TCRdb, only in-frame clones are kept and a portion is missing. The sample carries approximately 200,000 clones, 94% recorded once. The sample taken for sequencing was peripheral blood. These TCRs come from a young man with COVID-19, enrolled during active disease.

The DNA of the CDR3 is TGTGCCAGCAGTGGGGCAGGGATGTATAATTCACCCCTCCACTTT. This gives the protein CASSGAGMYNSPLHF. This chain joins TRBV6-4 and TRBJ1-6; weak D call: TRBD1 (5 bases). Deletions cut 4 bases from V and 4 bases from J, with 11 bases between. This CDR3 spans 15 amino acids. Germline V gives CDR1 MRHNA, CDR2 SNTAGT.

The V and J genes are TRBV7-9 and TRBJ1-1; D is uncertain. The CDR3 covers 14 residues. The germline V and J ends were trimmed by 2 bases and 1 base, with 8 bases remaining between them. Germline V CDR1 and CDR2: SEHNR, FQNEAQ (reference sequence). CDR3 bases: TGTGCCAGCAGCTTACAGGCGGGGAACACTGAAGCTTTCTTT. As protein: CASSLQAGNTEAFF. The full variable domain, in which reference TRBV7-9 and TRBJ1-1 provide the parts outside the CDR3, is DTGVSQNPRHKITKRGQNVTFRCDPISEHNRLYWYRQTLGQGPEFLTYFQNEAQLEKSRLLSDRFSAERPKGSFSTLEIQRTEQGDSAMYLCASSLQAGNTEAFFGQGTRLTVV.

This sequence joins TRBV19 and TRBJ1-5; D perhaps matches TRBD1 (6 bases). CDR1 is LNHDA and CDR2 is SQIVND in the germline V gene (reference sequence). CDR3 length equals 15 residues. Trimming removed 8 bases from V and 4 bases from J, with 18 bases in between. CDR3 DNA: TGTGCCAGTGGACCTCACAGGGTTGGTAATCAGCCCCAGCATTTT. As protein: CASGPHRVGNQPQHF.

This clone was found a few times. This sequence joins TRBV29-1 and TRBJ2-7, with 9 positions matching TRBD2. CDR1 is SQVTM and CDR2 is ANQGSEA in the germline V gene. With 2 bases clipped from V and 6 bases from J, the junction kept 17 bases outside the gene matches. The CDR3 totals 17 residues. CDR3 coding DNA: TGCAGCGTTGAAATCCGGGGACTAGCTGGGATCGGCTCCGAGCAGTACTTC. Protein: CSVEIRGLAGIGSEQYF.

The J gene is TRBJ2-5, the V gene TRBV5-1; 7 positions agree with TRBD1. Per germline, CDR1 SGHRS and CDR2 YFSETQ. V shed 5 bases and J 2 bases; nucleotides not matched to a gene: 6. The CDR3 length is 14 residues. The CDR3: CASSSQGLQETQYF. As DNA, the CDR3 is TGCGCCAGCAGTTCACAGGGGTTACAAGAGACCCAGTACTTC.

The DNA for the CDR3 is TGTGCCAGCAACGCCCCGGGCAGGGTCACTGAAGCTTTCTTT. Translated, it gives CASNAPGRVTEAFF. The chain links TRBV6-6 to TRBJ1-1; D possibly corresponds to TRBD1 (5 bases). The germline gives CDR1 MNHNY, CDR2 SVGAGI (reference sequence). Trimming shortened V by 7 bases and J by 4 bases, and 16 bases separated the two germline ends. The CDR3 covers 14 residues.

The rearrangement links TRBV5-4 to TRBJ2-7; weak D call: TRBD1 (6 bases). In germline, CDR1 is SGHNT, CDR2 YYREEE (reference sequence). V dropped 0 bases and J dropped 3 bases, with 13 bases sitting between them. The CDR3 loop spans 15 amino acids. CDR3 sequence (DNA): TGTGCCAGCAGCTTGGATCAGGGGAGAAGCTACGAGCAGTACTTC. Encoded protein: CASSLDQGRSYEQYF. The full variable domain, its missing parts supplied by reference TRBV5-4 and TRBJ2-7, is ETGVTQSPTHLIKTRGQQVTLRCSSQSGHNTVSWYQQALGQGPQFIFQYYREEENGRGNFPPRFSGLQFPNYSSELNVNALELDDSALYLCASSLDQGRSYEQYFGPGTRLTVT.

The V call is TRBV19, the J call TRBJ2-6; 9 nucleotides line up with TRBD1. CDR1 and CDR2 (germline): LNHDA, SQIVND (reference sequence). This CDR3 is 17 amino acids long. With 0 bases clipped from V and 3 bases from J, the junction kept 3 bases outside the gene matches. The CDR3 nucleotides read TGTGCCAGTAGTATAGAGGGGACAGGGATTGGGGCCAACGTCCTGACTTTC. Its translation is CASSIEGTGIGANVLTF.

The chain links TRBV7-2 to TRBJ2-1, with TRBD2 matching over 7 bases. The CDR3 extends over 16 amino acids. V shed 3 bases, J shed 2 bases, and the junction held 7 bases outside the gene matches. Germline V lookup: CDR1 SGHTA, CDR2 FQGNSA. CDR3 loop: CASSLATSRAYNEQFF. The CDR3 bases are TGTGCCAGCAGCTTGGCGACTAGCAGAGCCTACAATGAGCAGTTCTTC.

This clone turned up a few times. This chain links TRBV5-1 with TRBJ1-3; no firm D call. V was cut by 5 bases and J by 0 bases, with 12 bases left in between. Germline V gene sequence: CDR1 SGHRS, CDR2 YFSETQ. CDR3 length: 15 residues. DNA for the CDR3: TGCGCCAGCAGTAGAAACGGTGCCTCTGGAAACACCATATATTTT. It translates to CASSRNGASGNTIYF.

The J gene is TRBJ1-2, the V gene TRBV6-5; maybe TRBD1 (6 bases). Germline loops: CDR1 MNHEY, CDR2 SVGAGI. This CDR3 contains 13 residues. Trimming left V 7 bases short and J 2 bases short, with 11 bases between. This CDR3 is CASMGGPNYGYTF. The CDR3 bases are TGTGCCAGCATGGGGGGGCCCAACTATGGCTACACCTTC.

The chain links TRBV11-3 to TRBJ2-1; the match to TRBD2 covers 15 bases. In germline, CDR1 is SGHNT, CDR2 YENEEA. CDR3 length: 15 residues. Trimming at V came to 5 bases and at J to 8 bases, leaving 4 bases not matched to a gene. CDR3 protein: CASSPGLAGGHEQFF. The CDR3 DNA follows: TGTGCCAGCAGCCCCGGACTAGCGGGGGGGCATGAGCAGTTCTTC.

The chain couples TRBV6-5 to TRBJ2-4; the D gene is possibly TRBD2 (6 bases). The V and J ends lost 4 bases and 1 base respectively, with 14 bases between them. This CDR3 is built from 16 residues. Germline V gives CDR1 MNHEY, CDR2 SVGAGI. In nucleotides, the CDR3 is TGTGCCAGCAGTTCCCAGCTTCGGGGGGCCAAAAACATTCAGTACTTC. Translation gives CASSSQLRGAKNIQYF.

CDR3 in DNA: TGTGCCAGCAGCGGTCACAGGGGGCGCAATCAGCCCCAGCATTTT. The encoded protein is CASSGHRGRNQPQHF. The chain joins TRBV7-9 to TRBJ1-5, with TRBD1 identical over 9 bases. Germline trimming cut 5 bases from V and 2 bases from J; bases unmatched to any gene: 4. This CDR3 region has 15 residues. Germline CDR1 and CDR2: SEHNR and FQNEAQ (reference sequence).

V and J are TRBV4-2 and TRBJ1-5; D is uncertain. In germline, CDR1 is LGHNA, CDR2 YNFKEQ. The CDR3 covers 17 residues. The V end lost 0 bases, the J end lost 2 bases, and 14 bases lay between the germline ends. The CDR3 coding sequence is TGTGCCAGCAGCCAAGAGAGTGGTCATCTTGGCAATCAGCCCCAGCATTTT. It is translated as CASSQESGHLGNQPQHF.

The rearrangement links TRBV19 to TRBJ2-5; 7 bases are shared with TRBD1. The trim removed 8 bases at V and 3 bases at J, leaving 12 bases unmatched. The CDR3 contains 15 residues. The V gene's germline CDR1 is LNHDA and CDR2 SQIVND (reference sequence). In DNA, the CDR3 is TGTGCCAGTGCCTACACCGGGACAGCAAAAGAGACCCAGTACTTC. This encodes CASAYTGTAKETQYF.

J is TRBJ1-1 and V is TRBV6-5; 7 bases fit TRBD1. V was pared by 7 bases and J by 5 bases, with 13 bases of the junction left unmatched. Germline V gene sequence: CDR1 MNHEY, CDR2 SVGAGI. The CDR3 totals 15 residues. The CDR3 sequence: CASTRTGGLGTEAFF. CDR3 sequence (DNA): TGTGCCAGCACCAGGACAGGAGGGTTGGGGACTGAAGCTTTCTTT.

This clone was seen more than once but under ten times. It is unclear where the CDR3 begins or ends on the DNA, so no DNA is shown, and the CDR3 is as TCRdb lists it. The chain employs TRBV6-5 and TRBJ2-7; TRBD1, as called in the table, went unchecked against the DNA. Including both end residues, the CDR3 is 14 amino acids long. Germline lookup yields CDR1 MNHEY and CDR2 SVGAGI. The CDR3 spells CASILGDRDYEQYF.

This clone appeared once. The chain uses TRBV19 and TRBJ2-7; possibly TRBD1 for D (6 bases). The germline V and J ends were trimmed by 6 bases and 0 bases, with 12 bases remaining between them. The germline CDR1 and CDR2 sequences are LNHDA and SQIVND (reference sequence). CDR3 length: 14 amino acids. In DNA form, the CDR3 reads TGTGCCAGTAGCTGGGGGCCCAGCTCCTACGAGCAGTACTTC. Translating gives CASSWGPSSYEQYF.

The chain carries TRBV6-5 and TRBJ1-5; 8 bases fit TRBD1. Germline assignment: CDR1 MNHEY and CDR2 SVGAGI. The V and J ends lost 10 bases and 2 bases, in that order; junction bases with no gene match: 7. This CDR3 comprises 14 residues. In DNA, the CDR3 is TGTGCCACCAGGACAGGGTTTGGCAATCAGCCCCAGCATTTT. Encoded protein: CATRTGFGNQPQHF.

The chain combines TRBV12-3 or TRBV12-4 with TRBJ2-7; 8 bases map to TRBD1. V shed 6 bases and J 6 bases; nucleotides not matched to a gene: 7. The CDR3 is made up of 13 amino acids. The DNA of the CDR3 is TGTGCCAGCAGCCGGGACAGGTGGGGCGAGCAGTACTTC. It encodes CASSRDRWGEQYF.

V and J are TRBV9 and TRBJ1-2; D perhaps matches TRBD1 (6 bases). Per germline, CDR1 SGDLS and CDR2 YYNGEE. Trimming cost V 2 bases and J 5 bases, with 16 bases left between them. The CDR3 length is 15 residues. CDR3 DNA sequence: TGTGCCAGCAGCGTTGGGGAGGGGGGAGCTTATGGCTACACCTTC. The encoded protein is CASSVGEGGAYGYTF.

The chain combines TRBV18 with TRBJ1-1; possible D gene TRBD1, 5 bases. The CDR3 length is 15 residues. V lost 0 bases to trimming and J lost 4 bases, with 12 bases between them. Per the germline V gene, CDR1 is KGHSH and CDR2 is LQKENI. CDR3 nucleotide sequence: TGTGCCAGCTCACCACCATCAGGGTGGGGCACTGAAGCTTTCTTT. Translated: CASSPPSGWGTEAFF.

CDR3: CASSVGQGARMNYGYTF. The CDR3 nucleotides are TGTGCCAGCAGCGTGGGACAGGGGGCAAGGATGAACTATGGCTACACCTTC. The genes are TRBV9 and TRBJ1-2; the match to TRBD1 covers 12 bases. The CDR3 covers 17 residues. V dropped 2 bases and J dropped 2; count of bases not matched to a gene: 7. The germline V gene encodes CDR1 SGDLS and CDR2 YYNGEE.

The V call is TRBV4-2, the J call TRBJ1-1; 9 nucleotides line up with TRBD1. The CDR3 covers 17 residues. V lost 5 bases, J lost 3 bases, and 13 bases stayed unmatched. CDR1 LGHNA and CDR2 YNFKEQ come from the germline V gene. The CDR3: CASSTRRLQGADTEAFF. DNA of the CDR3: TGTGCCAGCAGCACCCGGAGGCTACAGGGGGCCGACACTGAAGCTTTCTTT.

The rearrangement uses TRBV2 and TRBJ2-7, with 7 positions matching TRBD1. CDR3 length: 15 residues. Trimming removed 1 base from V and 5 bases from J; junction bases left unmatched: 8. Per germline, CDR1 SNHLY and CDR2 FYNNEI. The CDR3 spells CASSEEVTGRHEQYF. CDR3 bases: TGTGCCAGCAGTGAAGAGGTGACAGGGCGGCACGAGCAGTACTTC.

The CDR3 region is CASNSQGPSYNEQFF. The CDR3 DNA sequence: TGTGCCAGCAACTCCCAGGGGCCCTCCTACAATGAGCAGTTCTTC. The V and J genes are TRBV2 and TRBJ2-1, with D perhaps TRBD1 (6 bases). V gave up 7 bases and J gave up 0 bases, with 13 bases separating them. This CDR3 has 15 residues. From germline, CDR1 is SNHLY and CDR2 FYNNEI.